The rows below give T cell receptor beta chains drawn from one sample of a study of T cell repertoires in cytomegalovirus infection. TCRdb used MiXCR to reprocess the reads, holding one entry per CDR3 protein. The table records approximately 110,000 distinct CDR3 sequences, under 45% of them present only once. No cognate antigen is known for these TCRs. The source material was CD8+ T cells from cultured PBMCs, sampled from culture after CMV antigen stimulation. The receptors derive from a human donor in good health (CMV status not recorded). Some clones in this sample may be carry-over from other donors' samples. CDR3s include the opening cysteine and the closing phenylalanine or tryptophan. Each record gives: J gene, D gene, V gene, clone size, CDR3 protein, CDR3 DNA. D genes are given only for firm matches. Size is omitted from some rows. Given values are once, few, many or a class for expanded clones.

TRBJ1-6,.,TRBV27,.,CASSLAFLSNSPLHF,TGTGCCAGCAGTTTAGCCTTTCTCAGTAATTCACCCCTCCACTTT
TRBJ1-2,.,TRBV27,.,CASSPKEAINYGYTF,TGTGCCAGCAGTCCGAAGGAGGCTATTAACTATGGCTACACCTTC
TRBJ2-1,.,TRBV7-3,.,CASSPGISGNEQFF,TGTGCCAGCAGCCCAGGGATCTCGGGCAATGAGCAGTTCTTC
TRBJ1-1,TRBD1,TRBV12-3/TRBV12-4,.,CASIEDRGFTEAFF,TGTGCCAGCATCGAAGACAGGGGGTTTACTGAAGCTTTCTTT
TRBJ1-1,.,TRBV6-6,.,CASSYELGGRNTEAFF,TGTGCCAGCAGTTACGAATTAGGGGGGAGGAACACTGAAGCTTTCTTT
TRBJ2-1,.,TRBV6-2/TRBV6-3,few,CASFNPVADNEQFF,TGTGCCAGCTTCAACCCTGTCGCGGACAATGAGCAGTTCTTC
TRBJ1-1,.,TRBV14,few,CASSLAPGVTEAFF,TGTGCCAGCAGCCTAGCACCAGGGGTCACTGAAGCTTTCTTT
TRBJ1-6,.,TRBV27,few,CASSLKAAGWVSPLHF,TGTGCCAGCAGTTTAAAAGCGGCAGGGTGGGTTTCACCCCTCCACTTT
TRBJ2-5,TRBD2,TRBV28,few,CASSKLAGATQETQYF,TGTGCCAGCAGCAAACTAGCGGGGGCAACCCAAGAGACCCAGTACTTC
TRBJ1-5,.,TRBV19,once,CASSIGGLQPQHF,TGTGCCAGTAGTATCGGGGGTTTGCAGCCCCAGCATTTT
TRBJ2-5,.,TRBV27,few,CASRGQLQETQYF,TGTGCCAGCAGGGGGCAACTCCAAGAGACCCAGTACTTC
TRBJ1-2,TRBD1,TRBV9,.,CASRTGHGYTF,TGTGCCAGTCGGACAGGGCATGGCTACACCTTC
TRBJ2-5,.,TRBV12-3/TRBV12-4,once,CASSFAGQETQYF,TGTGCCAGCAGTTTCGCAGGGCAAGAGACCCAGTACTTC
TRBJ2-7,.,TRBV7-2,.,CASSLAGPYPYEQYF,TGTGCCAGCAGCTTAGCCGGACCCTACCCCTACGAGCAGTACTTC
TRBJ1-5,.,TRBV27,.,CASSSAWGGANQPQHF,TGTGCCAGCAGTTCAGCCTGGGGGGGCGCGAATCAGCCCCAGCATTTT
TRBJ1-2,.,TRBV12-3/TRBV12-4,once,CASSRQIGYTF,TGTGCCAGCAGTCGACAGATTGGCTACACCTTC
TRBJ1-4,.,TRBV7-9,many,CASSSTGGGEKLFF,TGTGCCAGCAGCTCGACCGGAGGGGGTGAAAAACTGTTTTTT
TRBJ2-7,.,TRBV12-3/TRBV12-4,once,CASSLGPEGSYEQYF,TGTGCCAGCAGTTTAGGCCCCGAGGGAAGTTACGAGCAGTACTTC
TRBJ1-1,.,TRBV4-1,.,CASSHGGDTEAFF,TGCGCCAGCAGCCACGGGGGTGACACTGAAGCTTTCTTT
TRBJ1-2,.,TRBV10-3,once,CAISDLWANYGYTF,TGTGCCATCAGTGACCTGTGGGCTAACTATGGCTACACCTTC
TRBJ2-5,TRBD1,TRBV7-6,.,CASSLESGVDRAETQYF,TGTGCCAGCAGCTTAGAGAGTGGAGTTGACAGGGCAGAGACCCAGTACTTC
TRBJ1-6,TRBD1,TRBV28,few,CASSFGTAHNSPLHF,TGTGCCAGCAGTTTCGGGACAGCCCATAATTCACCCCTCCACTTT
TRBJ2-3,TRBD2,TRBV7-6,few,CASSLEAGLAGPHF,TGTGCCAGCAGCTTAGAGGCGGGACTAGCGGGGCCACATTTT
TRBJ1-1,TRBD1,TRBV5-5,once,CASSTDRRSTEAFF,TGTGCCAGCAGCACGGACAGGCGTTCCACTGAAGCTTTCTTT
TRBJ2-7,TRBD1,TRBV7-9,.,CASSGLGTDSYEQYF,TGTGCCAGCAGCGGGCTTGGGACAGATTCCTACGAGCAGTACTTC
TRBJ1-5,.,TRBV7-9,.,CASSLVGSSNQPQHF,TGTGCCAGCAGCTTAGTTGGCAGTAGCAATCAGCCCCAGCATTTT
TRBJ2-7,TRBD2,TRBV7-2,.,CASIRTSGSYEQYF,TGTGCCAGCATCCGGACTAGCGGATCTTACGAGCAGTACTTC
TRBJ2-7,.,TRBV20-1,.,CSARGRGVTEQYF,TGCAGTGCCAGGGGGCGGGGGGTTACCGAGCAGTACTTC
TRBJ2-1,.,TRBV11-2,.,CASSLGLGYEQFF,TGTGCCAGCAGCTTAGGACTAGGTTACGAGCAGTTCTTC
TRBJ2-1,TRBD2,TRBV5-6,few,CASSYSGGAGEQFF,TGTGCCAGCAGCTATAGCGGGGGGGCGGGTGAGCAGTTCTTC
TRBJ2-5,TRBD1,TRBV29-1,few,CSVVGGGTGGLETQYF,TGCAGCGTTGTAGGGGGCGGCACAGGGGGATTAGAGACCCAGTACTTC
TRBJ2-2,TRBD1,TRBV28,.,CASSWTGNTGELFF,TGTGCCAGCAGTTGGACAGGGAACACCGGGGAGCTGTTTTTT
TRBJ2-5,.,TRBV12-3/TRBV12-4,.,CASRGGNQETQYF,TGTGCCAGCCGAGGGGGGAACCAAGAGACCCAGTACTTC
TRBJ2-1,TRBD1,TRBV6-5,.,CASSYLSGTGNEQFF,TGTGCCAGCAGTTACCTCTCCGGGACAGGGAATGAGCAGTTCTTC
TRBJ1-1,.,TRBV12-3/TRBV12-4,few,CASSLATVNTEAFF,TGTGCCAGCAGTTTGGCTACGGTCAACACTGAAGCTTTCTTT
TRBJ2-7,.,TRBV7-1,.,CASSTTDTQYEQYF,TGTGCCAGCAGCACCACGGACACACAGTACGAGCAGTACTTC
TRBJ2-2,TRBD2,TRBV5-1,.,CASSWGGTGELFF,TGCGCCAGCAGCTGGGGGGGAACCGGGGAGCTGTTTTTT
TRBJ2-1,TRBD2,TRBV7-6,many,CASSPLLRGYEQFF,TGTGCCAGCAGCCCTCTCTTGCGGGGGTATGAGCAGTTCTTC
TRBJ2-1,TRBD1,TRBV2,few,CASRPSKTGARYNEQFF,TGTGCCAGCAGACCATCTAAAACAGGGGCGAGGTACAATGAGCAGTTCTTC
TRBJ1-5,.,TRBV28,.,CASSFGTHSNQPQHF,TGTGCCAGCAGTTTCGGGACCCATAGCAATCAGCCCCAGCATTTT
TRBJ2-2,.,TRBV7-6,many,CASSAGEGTGELFF,TGTGCCAGCAGCGCAGGGGAGGGAACCGGGGAGCTGTTTTTT
TRBJ2-7,TRBD1,TRBV27,.,CASSFYRGYEQYF,TGTGCCAGCAGTTTCTACAGGGGCTACGAGCAGTACTTC
TRBJ2-5,.,TRBV6-1,.,CASSEVPGRQEAQYF,TGTGCCAGCAGTGAAGTGCCAGGGAGACAAGAGGCCCAGTACTTC
TRBJ2-7,.,TRBV4-1,.,CASSPGRSLGYEQYF,TGCGCCAGCAGCCCGGGACGCTCGTTGGGCTACGAGCAGTACTTC
TRBJ2-1,.,TRBV7-8,many,CASSLGAGANEQFF,TGTGCCAGCAGCTTAGGGGCGGGGGCCAATGAGCAGTTCTTC
TRBJ1-3,.,TRBV7-4,.,CASSLAQNGPRPGNTIYF,TGTGCCAGCAGCTTAGCGCAAAACGGGCCGAGGCCTGGAAACACCATATATTTT